The 25 T cell receptor beta chains given below trace back to one sample, sequenced in a study of T cell repertoires in cytomegalovirus infection. Which antigens these TCRs recognize remains unknown. TCRdb re-derived calls from the reads in MiXCR, one entry per CDR3 protein. The profile covers 450,000 to 550,000 distinct CDR3 sequences, with more than 40% appearing a single time and roughly two fifths taken by the ten largest. The material was cultured PBMCs, obtained from culture after CMV antigen stimulation. These receptors all come from a human donor in good health (CMV status not recorded). Some clones in this sample may be carry-over from other donors' samples.

This clonotype turned up a few times. This rearrangement joins TRBV15 to TRBJ1-2; D unclear. The CDR3 spans 14 residues. The V and J ends lost 0 bases and 8 bases respectively, with 13 bases between them. Germline V gene data show CDR1 as LNHNV and CDR2 as YYDKDF (reference sequence). CDR3 coding DNA: TGTGCCACCAGCAGAGATGTTGGGAGCATGGGCTACACCTTC. Protein product: CATSRDVGSMGYTF.

This chain joins TRBV18 and TRBJ2-5; 7 nucleotides align to TRBD2. This CDR3 region has 15 residues. V lost 2 bases and J lost 5; bases outside the gene matches: 8. From germline, CDR1 is KGHSH and CDR2 LQKENI. The CDR3 is CASSPGGGVRETQYF. The CDR3, as DNA: TGTGCCAGCTCACCAGGCGGGGGAGTCCGGGAGACCCAGTACTTC.

The chain uses TRBV12-3 or TRBV12-4 and TRBJ2-6; 7 bases match TRBD1. The CDR3 is 14 residues long. V dropped 5 bases and J dropped 2; count of bases not matched to a gene: 0. This CDR3 is CASSDRAGANVLTF. In nucleotides, the CDR3 is TGTGCCAGCAGTGACAGGGCTGGGGCCAACGTCCTGACTTTC.

The gene calls are TRBV7-2 and TRBJ1-6; D is unresolved. V was pared by 5 bases and J by 10 bases, with 9 bases between. This CDR3 has 12 residues. Germline lookup yields CDR1 SGHTA and CDR2 FQGNSA. CDR3 amino acids: CASSSPSSPLHF. The CDR3 DNA sequence: TGTGCCAGCAGCAGCCCATCGTCACCCCTCCACTTT.

The chain employs TRBV7-6 and TRBJ2-1, with 13 bases matching TRBD2. V lost 3 bases and J lost 9; bases outside the gene matches: 5. The CDR3 consists of 15 residues. The V gene's germline CDR1 is SGHVS and CDR2 FNYEAQ. The CDR3 sequence: CASSFKTSGRGEQFF. CDR3 DNA sequence: TGTGCCAGCAGCTTCAAAACTAGCGGGAGGGGTGAGCAGTTCTTC.

This clonotype was detected a few times. This sequence joins TRBV27 and TRBJ2-2; D ambiguous. Per germline, CDR1 MNHEY and CDR2 SMNVEV (reference sequence). V lost 1 base to trimming and J lost 4 bases, with 4 bases between them. CDR3 length equals 13 residues. CDR3 coding DNA: TGTGCCAGCAGTTTATGGGTCACCGGGGAGCTGTTTTTT. This sequence encodes CASSLWVTGELFF.

This chain uses TRBV19 with TRBJ2-1; a possible D gene is TRBD1 (6 bases). Germline CDR1 is LNHDA and CDR2 is SQIVND (reference sequence). Trimming took 6 bases from V and 5 from J, leaving 14 bases between them. The CDR3 covers 14 residues. CDR3 sequence reads: CASSPHRDHNEQFF. DNA of the CDR3: TGTGCCAGTAGCCCCCACAGGGACCACAATGAGCAGTTCTTC.

The rearrangement joins TRBV12-3 or TRBV12-4 to TRBJ2-5; 8 nucleotides line up with TRBD1. V gave up 10 bases and J gave up 1 base; unmatched junction bases: 8. CDR3 length: 14 amino acids. CDR3 nucleotides: TGTGCCACTGGGACAGGTGTGGTCCAAGAGACCCAGTACTTC. It specifies CATGTGVVQETQYF.

The chain joins TRBV10-3 to TRBJ2-7; 12 nucleotides line up with TRBD2. With 2 bases clipped from V and 4 bases from J, the junction kept 0 bases outside the gene matches. CDR1 ENHRY and CDR2 SYGVKD come from the germline V gene. The CDR3 has 14 amino acids. CDR3 DNA: TGTGCCATCAGTGAGGGACTAGCGGGGTACGAGCAGTACTTC. It codes for CAISEGLAGYEQYF.

The chain has TRBV2 and TRBJ2-3, with 9 bases matching TRBD1. V was pared by 6 bases and J by 4 bases, with 8 bases of the junction left unmatched. This CDR3 is built from 15 residues. Germline V gene lookup returns CDR1 SNHLY and CDR2 FYNNEI. The CDR3 loop is CASRAGTGISDTQYF. The DNA of the CDR3 is TGTGCCAGCAGAGCCGGGACAGGGATCTCAGATACGCAGTATTTT.

In its sample, this clonotype was seen a few times. The gene calls are TRBV7-9 and TRBJ2-3; D unresolved. From germline, CDR1 is SEHNR and CDR2 FQNEAQ (reference sequence). Trimming pared 5 bases from V and 8 bases from J, leaving 8 bases between. CDR3 length equals 11 residues. This chain's CDR3 is CASSPPSTQYF. DNA for the CDR3: TGTGCCAGCAGCCCCCCCTCTACGCAGTATTTT.

Only a few counts were recorded for this clonotype. The chain joins TRBV7-8 to TRBJ1-4; 9 bases are shared with TRBD1. The CDR3 length is 17 residues. The V segment lost 5 bases and the J segment 2 bases; nucleotides outside the gene matches: 9. Germline lookup yields CDR1 SGHVS and CDR2 FQNEAQ. Written as DNA, the CDR3 is TGTGCCAGCAGCAGGGGGACAGGGCCAAGTACTAATGAAAAACTGTTTTTT. This sequence encodes CASSRGTGPSTNEKLFF.

This clonotype occurred a few times. The chain recombines TRBV7-2 with TRBJ2-5; D is unclear. This CDR3 has 13 amino acids. The V end was cut by 1 base, the J end by 3 bases, with 6 bases between. Germline CDR1 and CDR2: SGHTA and FQGNSA. The CDR3 protein is CASSLVQKETQYF. DNA for the CDR3: TGTGCCAGCAGCTTAGTACAGAAAGAGACCCAGTACTTC.

The chain recombines TRBV24-1 with TRBJ1-5; no clear D gene. V lost 2 bases to trimming and J lost 0 bases, with 13 bases between them. This CDR3 has 17 amino acids. Germline assignment: CDR1 KGHDR and CDR2 SFDVKD. The CDR3 region has the DNA TGTGCCACCAGTGATTCCAGCACAGCGTATAGCAATCAGCCCCAGCATTTT. This gives the protein CATSDSSTAYSNQPQHF.

The V call is TRBV10-3, the J call TRBJ2-1; D is ambiguous. V lost 2 bases, J lost 0 bases, and 5 bases lay in between. The CDR3 is 14 amino acids. Per the germline V gene, CDR1 is ENHRY and CDR2 is SYGVKD. CDR3 residues: CAISEVDSYNEQFF. The CDR3 coding sequence is TGTGCCATCAGTGAGGTAGACTCCTACAATGAGCAGTTCTTC.

In its sample, this clonotype was seen once. The J gene is TRBJ1-2, the V gene TRBV6-1; D is perhaps TRBD1 (5 bases). Trimming removed 4 bases from V and 5 bases from J, with 14 bases in between. The CDR3 covers 14 residues. Germline values: CDR1 MNHNS, CDR2 SASEGT. The CDR3 here is CASSGGGSTYGYTF. Written as DNA, the CDR3 is TGTGCCAGCAGTGGGGGGGGGTCAACTTATGGCTACACCTTC.

CDR3 DNA: TGTGCCAGCAGTCTCTACCAGAGCTCCTACAATGAGCAGTTCTTC. As protein: CASSLYQSSYNEQFF. This chain uses TRBV6-1 with TRBJ2-1; D unresolved. Trimming took off 5 bases at V and 0 bases at J, with 11 bases between the two ends. The V gene's germline CDR1 is MNHNS and CDR2 SASEGT. CDR3 size: 15 residues.

Here the CDR3 reads CASSITRIEQFF. The CDR3 DNA reads TGTGCCAGCAGTATCACTAGGATAGAGCAGTTCTTC. This rearrangement joins TRBV7-2 to TRBJ2-1, with D possibly TRBD2 on 5 matching bases. This CDR3 contains 12 residues. CDR1 and CDR2 from the germline V gene are SGHTA and FQGNSA. Trimming removed 6 bases from V and 10 bases from J, with 13 bases in between.

The chain links TRBV24-1 to TRBJ2-3; D unresolved. Trimming removed 5 bases at V and 3 bases at J, with 11 bases between. Germline-derived CDR1 and CDR2 are KGHDR and SFDVKD. The CDR3 contains 14 residues. CDR3 protein: CATSGVAVTDTQYF. The DNA for the CDR3 is TGTGCCACCAGTGGGGTAGCAGTAACAGATACGCAGTATTTT.

The CDR3 sequence: CATSRDPRGQGYTF. The CDR3, as DNA: TGTGCCACCAGCAGAGATCCGCGGGGCCAGGGCTACACCTTC. The genes are TRBV15 and TRBJ1-2; TRBD1 might be the D (5 bases). The CDR3 sequence is 14 residues long. Germline CDR1 LNHNV, CDR2 YYDKDF (reference sequence). V lost 0 bases and J 8 bases, leaving 13 bases between the germline ends. Looking up the rest from reference TRBV15 and TRBJ1-2 gives the full variable domain: DAMVIQNPRYQVTQFGKPVTLSCSQTLNHNVMYWYQQKSSQAPKLLFHYYDKDFNNEADTPDNFQSRRPNTSFCFLDIRSPGLGDTAMYLCATSRDPRGQGYTFGSGTRLTVV.

This clonotype has just one count. The chain recombines TRBV6-2 or TRBV6-3 with TRBJ2-5; tentative D call: TRBD1 (6 bases). In germline, CDR1 is MNHEY, CDR2 SVGEGT. V was trimmed by 2 bases and J by 1 base, leaving 11 bases between them. CDR3 length: 15 residues. CDR3 loop: CASSYNGQFQETQYF. The CDR3 coding sequence is TGTGCCAGCAGTTACAACGGACAGTTCCAAGAGACCCAGTACTTC.

A remark on this clonotype: At one boundary the junction diverges from the germline segment, which might be a read error. J is TRBJ2-7 and V is TRBV5-3, with a weak D call TRBD2 (7 bases). TRBV5-3 counts as an open reading frame of uncertain function. The CDR3 covers 14 residues. CDR3 region: CASSLEGGLREQYF. DNA for the CDR3: TGTGCCAGCAGCTTGGAGGGGGGGCTTCGGGAGCAGTACTTC.

The rearrangement joins TRBV7-2 to TRBJ2-1; D might be TRBD2 (6 bases). The CDR3 length is 14 residues. Trimming took 5 bases from V and 5 from J, leaving 13 bases between them. Germline lookup yields CDR1 SGHTA and CDR2 FQGNSA. The DNA for the CDR3 is TGTGCCAGCAGCGCCCGGGGGTTTGACAATGAGCAGTTCTTC. Protein sequence: CASSARGFDNEQFF. Drawing the rest from reference TRBV7-2 and TRBJ2-1, the complete variable domain is GAGVSQSPSNKVTEKGKDVELRCDPISGHTALYWYRQSLGQGLEFLIYFQGNSAPDKSGLPSDRFSAERTGGSVSTLTIQRTQQEDSAVYLCASSARGFDNEQFFGPGTRLTVL.

In its sample, this clonotype was seen a few times. This chain links TRBV7-2 with TRBJ2-3, with TRBD2 as a possible D gene (6 bases). The CDR3 is 17 amino acids. Germline loops: CDR1 SGHTA, CDR2 FQGNSA. Trimming pared 5 bases from V and 4 bases from J, leaving 22 bases between. The CDR3 DNA is TGTGCCAGCAGCGCACACCCCCCAAGCGGGCTTTCAGATACGCAGTATTTT. Amino acids: CASSAHPPSGLSDTQYF.

The V call is TRBV4-2, the J call TRBJ1-5, with a weak D call TRBD1 (5 bases). The length of the CDR3 is 15 residues. Germline lookup yields CDR1 LGHNA and CDR2 YNFKEQ. Trimming removed 0 bases at V and 7 bases at J, with 13 bases between. CDR3 loop: CASSQDFSGRQPQHF. DNA for the CDR3: TGTGCCAGCAGCCAAGACTTTTCGGGACGGCAGCCCCAGCATTTT.